Each of the 28 T cell receptor beta chains below was sequenced from the same sample in a study of human thymus T cells. This table comes from immunoSEQ multiplex PCR, and its TCRdb copy is limited to in-frame clones, with some not included. The table has about 78,000 clones, 96% seen once. Resections were taken during corrective heart surgery, and the thymus tissue came from these. Sequencing was done on a sample of thymus tissue. Source of these receptors: a boy younger than two with a congenital heart defect but otherwise immunologically healthy.

The chain uses TRBV30 and TRBJ2-7; 12 bases line up with TRBD2. V lost 6 bases and J lost 3; bases outside the gene matches: 6. CDR1 is GTSNPN, CDR2 SVGIG, per germline (reference sequence). The length of the CDR3 is 14 residues. CDR3 nucleotides: TGTGCCTGTACAGGACTAGCGGGGAACTACGAGCAGTACTTC. Translating gives CACTGLAGNYEQYF.

The chain links TRBV5-1 to TRBJ2-7; D is unclear. The V end was cut by 0 bases, the J end by 4 bases, with 5 bases between. The germline V gene encodes CDR1 SGHRS and CDR2 YFSETQ. The CDR3 covers 12 residues. The CDR3 DNA reads as TGCGCCAGCAGCTTGGGGGAATACGAGCAGTACTTC. It specifies CASSLGEYEQYF.

The chain links TRBV19 to TRBJ1-5; D remains unclear. The germline V and J ends were trimmed by 3 bases and 1 base, with 7 bases remaining between them. The CDR3 runs to 14 residues. Germline assignment: CDR1 LNHDA and CDR2 SQIVND (reference sequence). The CDR3 DNA reads as TGTGCCAGTAGTATTATTGTGAGCAATCAGCCCCAGCATTTT. Its protein product is CASSIIVSNQPQHF.

The chain carries TRBV5-1 and TRBJ1-1, with D possibly matching TRBD1 (6 bases). This CDR3 spans 17 amino acids. V was shortened by 4 bases and J by 1 base, with 20 bases between the two germline ends. Germline V gives CDR1 SGHRS, CDR2 YFSETQ. The CDR3 region has the DNA TGCGCCAGCAGCCGGCTGCGACAGGAAGATAGGAACACTGAAGCTTTCTTT. This encodes CASSRLRQEDRNTEAFF.

This chain uses TRBV5-5 with TRBJ2-2; D call uncertain. Germline loops: CDR1 SGHKS, CDR2 YYEKEE (reference sequence). Trimming took off 1 base at V and 4 bases at J, with 5 bases between the two ends. CDR3 length: 13 residues. The CDR3 sequence: CASSLRVTGELFF. In DNA, the CDR3 is TGTGCCAGCAGCTTGCGGGTCACCGGGGAGCTGTTTTTT.

The chain recombines TRBV30 with TRBJ1-1; 7 nucleotides align to TRBD1. The CDR3 is made up of 18 amino acids. Germline trimming cut 1 base from V and 5 bases from J; bases unmatched to any gene: 19. Germline CDR1 and CDR2: GTSNPN and SVGIG (reference sequence). CDR3 bases: TGTGCCTGGAGTGAGCTTGCTCGATACAGGGGTCGGGATACTGAAGCTTTCTTT. It translates to CAWSELARYRGRDTEAFF.

The chain uses TRBV4-2 and TRBJ2-2; 9 nucleotides line up with TRBD2. Germline V gene sequence: CDR1 LGHNA, CDR2 YNFKEQ. CDR3 length equals 17 residues. V was clipped by 0 bases and J by 3 bases; unmatched bases: 5. The CDR3 sequence: CASSQDLAGDYTGELFF. Written as DNA, the CDR3 is TGTGCCAGCAGCCAAGATTTAGCGGGGGATTACACCGGGGAGCTGTTTTTT.

The chain carries TRBV13 and TRBJ2-3, with TRBD2 matching over 8 bases. The CDR3 is 12 amino acids. V lost 1 base, J lost 14 bases, and 5 bases stayed unmatched. Germline values: CDR1 PRHDT, CDR2 FYEKMQ (reference sequence). The CDR3 nucleotides read TGTGCCAGCAGCTTAGCTACGGGAGGGCGGTATTTT. Translation gives CASSLATGGRYF.

The chain carries TRBV6-1 and TRBJ2-7; perhaps TRBD2 as D (6 bases). Trimming removed 2 bases at V and 7 bases at J, with 12 bases between. The germline V gene has CDR1 MNHNS and CDR2 SASEGT. The CDR3 is made up of 13 amino acids. DNA of the CDR3: TGTGCCAGCAGTGAAAGGAGGGTCGGAGAGCAGTACTTC. The encoded protein is CASSERRVGEQYF.

The genes are TRBV7-9 and TRBJ2-1, with D perhaps matching TRBD2 (5 bases). Deletions cut 0 bases from V and 2 bases from J, with 20 bases between. CDR3 size: 19 residues. In germline, CDR1 is SEHNR, CDR2 FQNEAQ (reference sequence). The CDR3 nucleotides read TGTGCCAGCAGCTTAGCTCTTGTGCGGGCCCGCCCCACCTACAATGAGCAGTTCTTC. Translated: CASSLALVRARPTYNEQFF.

The chain links TRBV4-2 to TRBJ2-7; D gene uncertain. This CDR3 is built from 13 residues. V lost 1 base, J lost 2 bases, and 6 bases lay in between. The germline CDR1 and CDR2 sequences are LGHNA and YNFKEQ. In DNA form, the CDR3 reads TGTGCCAGCAGCCAAGCCCGCCCCTACGAGCAGTACTTC. Translated: CASSQARPYEQYF.

In its sample, this clone was seen once. CDR3 sequence (DNA): TGTGCCAGCAGTTACTCTCCTAGCGGGGCCTACGAGCAGTACTTC. This encodes CASSYSPSGAYEQYF. The chain employs TRBV6-5 and TRBJ2-7; 9 nucleotides agree with TRBD2. The germline V gene encodes CDR1 MNHEY and CDR2 SVGAGI. The CDR3 consists of 15 residues. The V segment lost 0 bases and the J segment 2 bases; nucleotides outside the gene matches: 2.

The chain couples TRBV6-1 to TRBJ2-1; D unclear. The CDR3 runs 14 residues. The germline V gene encodes CDR1 MNHNS and CDR2 SASEGT. The V and J ends lost 2 bases and 7 bases respectively, with 12 bases between them. CDR3 amino acids: CASSEFLLANEQFF. CDR3 bases: TGTGCCAGCAGTGAATTCCTTTTGGCGAATGAGCAGTTCTTC.

The rearrangement joins TRBV11-2 to TRBJ1-3; D is uncertain. Germline loops: CDR1 SGHAT, CDR2 FQNNGV. The CDR3 runs 13 residues. Trimming pared 6 bases from V and 9 bases from J, leaving 15 bases between. CDR3 DNA: TGTGCCAGCAGTCCCGGACCCGAAGGCACCATATATTTT. Its protein is CASSPGPEGTIYF. The entire variable domain, with the rest obtained from reference TRBV11-2 and TRBJ1-3, is as follows: EAGVAQSPRYKIIEKRQSVAFWCNPISGHATLYWYQQILGQGPKLLIQFQNNGVVDDSQLPKDRFSAERLKGVDSTLKIQPAKLEDSAVYLCASSPGPEGTIYFGEGSWLTVV.

The chain has TRBV28 and TRBJ2-5; D is uncertain. The germline V gene has CDR1 MDHEN and CDR2 SYDVKM. CDR3 length equals 15 residues. V lost 3 bases, J lost 5 bases, and 16 bases lay in between. The CDR3 loop is CASSFPPPSVETQYF. The CDR3 DNA reads TGTGCCAGCAGTTTTCCCCCCCCGTCGGTCGAGACCCAGTACTTC.

This clone is a singleton in its sample. The chain combines TRBV29-1 with TRBJ2-4; D is tentatively TRBD1 or TRBD2 (5 bases each). The germline V and J ends were trimmed by 3 bases and 4 bases, with 7 bases remaining between them. Per the germline V gene, CDR1 is SQVTM and CDR2 is ANQGSEA. This CDR3 region has 12 residues. Written as DNA, the CDR3 is TGCAGCGTTGACTGGGGGAAAAACATTCAGTACTTC. Its translation: CSVDWGKNIQYF. The full variable domain, in which reference TRBV29-1 and TRBJ2-4 provide the parts outside the CDR3, is SAVISQKPSRDICQRGTSLTIQCQVDSQVTMMFWYRQQPGQSLTLIATANQGSEATYESGFVIDKFPISRPNLTFSTLTVSNMSPEDSSIYLCSVDWGKNIQYFGAGTRLSVL.

This rearrangement joins TRBV19 to TRBJ1-2; D is undetermined. V dropped 7 bases and J dropped 8 bases, with 8 bases sitting between them. Germline loops: CDR1 LNHDA, CDR2 SQIVND (reference sequence). The CDR3 is made up of 10 amino acids. CDR3 nucleotides: TGTGCCAGTAAACACGGGGGCTACACCTTC. Translating it yields CASKHGGYTF.

The chain combines TRBV7-2 with TRBJ2-3; D ambiguous. Germline-derived CDR1 and CDR2 are SGHTA and FQGNSA. The CDR3 totals 16 residues. The V end lost 1 base, the J end lost 1 base, and 12 bases lay between the germline ends. The CDR3 sequence is CASSLDKGLRTDTQYF. DNA for the CDR3: TGTGCCAGCAGCTTAGATAAGGGCTTACGCACAGATACGCAGTATTTT.

This rearrangement joins TRBV29-1 to TRBJ2-3; D is undetermined. CDR3 length: 13 residues. The V end lost 3 bases, the J end lost 7 bases, and 14 bases lay between the germline ends. Germline CDR1 and CDR2: SQVTM and ANQGSEA. The CDR3 bases are TGCAGCGTTGATCTGGGCAGGAAAAATACGCAGTATTTT. This sequence encodes CSVDLGRKNTQYF.

The chain couples TRBV5-5 to TRBJ1-6; no reliable D call. The CDR3 has 15 residues. Trimming took off 4 bases at V and 11 bases at J, with 19 bases between the two ends. The germline V gene encodes CDR1 SGHKS and CDR2 YYEKEE (reference sequence). For the CDR3, the DNA is TGTGCCAGCAGCCTAGGGTGGCCCGTTAGTACACCCCTCCACTTT. This sequence encodes CASSLGWPVSTPLHF.

This sequence joins TRBV11-2 and TRBJ2-1, with TRBD2 identical over 7 bases. The trim removed 1 base at V and 7 bases at J, leaving 7 bases unmatched. The CDR3 runs 15 residues. Germline V gene lookup returns CDR1 SGHAT and CDR2 FQNNGV. The CDR3 spells CASSLGRENGNEQFF. In DNA form, the CDR3 reads TGTGCCAGCAGCTTAGGGCGGGAGAACGGGAATGAGCAGTTCTTC.

The V gene is TRBV13, the J gene TRBJ2-1, with D tentatively TRBD2 (5 bases). Germline V gene sequence: CDR1 PRHDT, CDR2 FYEKMQ (reference sequence). V was clipped by 5 bases and J by 7 bases, with 30 bases between them. The CDR3 totals 19 residues. CDR3 DNA sequence: TGTGCCAGCAGCCCGACCCGGATCGAGCGGAGTGGGTTTGCGAATGAGCAGTTCTTC. Translation gives CASSPTRIERSGFANEQFF. Complete variable domain (other parts from reference TRBV13 and TRBJ2-1): AAGVIQSPRHLIKEKRETATLKCYPIPRHDTVYWYQQGPGQDPQFLISFYEKMQSDKGSIPDRFSAQQFSDYHSELNMSSLELGDSALYFCASSPTRIERSGFANEQFFGPGTRLTVL.

This chain connects TRBV5-1 to TRBJ2-5; D is ambiguous. This CDR3 contains 17 residues. V was clipped by 3 bases and J by 1 base, with 19 bases between them. Germline CDR1 is SGHRS and CDR2 is YFSETQ. The CDR3 is CASSSPRQASLQETQYF. The CDR3, as DNA: TGCGCCAGCAGCTCCCCCCGTCAGGCCAGCCTCCAAGAGACCCAGTACTTC.

The J gene is TRBJ2-7, the V gene TRBV18; the D gene is possibly TRBD2 (6 bases). V lost 8 bases and J 6 bases, leaving 17 bases between the germline ends. The CDR3 is made up of 13 amino acids. The V gene's germline CDR1 is KGHSH and CDR2 LQKENI. CDR3 region: CASAGLPQPEQYF. In nucleotides, the CDR3 is TGTGCCAGCGCGGGACTTCCCCAACCCGAGCAGTACTTC.

The J gene is TRBJ1-3, the V gene TRBV5-8; 7 bases are shared with TRBD1. CDR3 length equals 15 residues. V trimming: 4 bases; J trimming: 0 bases; junction bases outside the gene matches: 4. Germline values: CDR1 SGHTS, CDR2 YDEGEE. CDR3 region: CASSRDSSSGNTIYF. The CDR3 DNA sequence: TGTGCCAGCAGCCGGGACAGTAGCTCTGGAAACACCATATATTTT.

CDR3 in DNA: TGTGCCACCAGTAGGGATAGGGACAGGCGTAATGAAAAACTGTTTTTT. Encoded protein: CATSRDRDRRNEKLFF. The V call is TRBV15, the J call TRBJ1-4; TRBD1 aligns across 8 bases. Germline lookup yields CDR1 LNHNV and CDR2 YYDKDF (reference sequence). This CDR3 contains 16 residues. J was trimmed by 4 bases and V by 6 bases; bases with no gene match: 10.

The rearrangement uses TRBV4-2 and TRBJ2-3; the match to TRBD2 covers 10 bases. J lost 5 bases, V lost 3 bases, and 23 bases had no gene match. Germline values: CDR1 LGHNA, CDR2 YNFKEQ. The CDR3 has 21 amino acids. In nucleotides, the CDR3 is TGTGCCAGCAGCCATGAGAGGGCTATATCTTCCCAGCGGGAGGGCCGAGATACGCAGTATTTT. It specifies CASSHERAISSQREGRDTQYF.

V usage is TRBV9 and J usage is TRBJ1-3; D perhaps matches TRBD1 (6 bases). The CDR3 contains 17 residues. Trimming shortened V by 5 bases and J by 2 bases, and 20 bases separated the two germline ends. Germline V gene sequence: CDR1 SGDLS, CDR2 YYNGEE. The CDR3 here is CASSEGVEGRAGNTIYF. DNA for the CDR3: TGTGCCAGCAGTGAGGGGGTAGAGGGGAGGGCTGGAAACACCATATATTTT.